This T cell receptor beta chain was identified during a study of technical replicates of blood from a handful of donors. Some clones are missing from TCRdb's copy, which holds only in-frame ones; the method was immunoSEQ multiplex PCR. The sample lists approximately 58,000 clones, more than 70% seen once, with over 5.5% in the top ten. The origin of this receptor is a human donor in good health. Some clones in this sample may be carry-over from other donors' samples. The sequencing input was PBMCs.

The DNA of the CDR3 is TGCAGCGTTCAAAACAGGGCGATGGCAGGTGAAAAACTGTTTTTT. This encodes CSVQNRAMAGEKLFF. The chain combines TRBV29-1 with TRBJ1-4; a weak D match, TRBD1 (6 bases). The length of the CDR3 is 15 residues. CDR1 and CDR2 (germline): SQVTM, ANQGSEA. V lost 5 bases to trimming and J lost 7 bases, with 20 bases between them. The variable domain in full, with the rest retrieved from reference TRBV29-1 and TRBJ1-4, is SAVISQKPSRDICQRGTSLTIQCQVDSQVTMMFWYRQQPGQSLTLIATANQGSEATYESGFVIDKFPISRPNLTFSTLTVSNMSPEDSSIYLCSVQNRAMAGEKLFFGSGTQLSVL.